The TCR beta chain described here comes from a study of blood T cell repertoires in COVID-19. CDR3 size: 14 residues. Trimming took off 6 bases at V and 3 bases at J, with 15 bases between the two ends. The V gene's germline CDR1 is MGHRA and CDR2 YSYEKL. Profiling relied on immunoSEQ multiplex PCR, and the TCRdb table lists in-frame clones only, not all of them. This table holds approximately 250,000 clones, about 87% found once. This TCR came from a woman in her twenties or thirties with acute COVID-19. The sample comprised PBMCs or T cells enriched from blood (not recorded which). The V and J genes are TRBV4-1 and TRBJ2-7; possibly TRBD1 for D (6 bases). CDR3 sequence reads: CASSVGAENYEQYF. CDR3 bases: TGCGCCAGCAGTGTGGGGGCGGAGAACTACGAGCAGTACTTC.